This T cell receptor beta chain was retrieved from a study of OX40 agonist ivuxolimab in advanced cancers. Study at large: A male proportion of about 86% was recorded, with mean age around 64 years and range roughly 23 to 79.

With 4 bases removed from V and 7 bases from J, the gap between germline ends came to 11 bases. The CDR3 length is 13 residues. Germline lookup yields CDR1 LNHDA and CDR2 SQIVND (reference sequence). TCRdb's copy holds only in-frame clones and misses some; the assay was immunoSEQ multiplex PCR. The table has fewer than 40,000 clones, 80% to 85% seen once; the top ten hold under 10%. The chain couples TRBV19 to TRBJ2-1; D gene ambiguous. This specimen consisted of CD4+ or CD8+ T cells sorted from blood, obtained in a trial of the OX40 agonist ivuxolimab. The TCR sequence derives from an adult with an advanced solid tumor such as melanoma, head and neck, liver or kidney cancer. The CDR3 reads CASSRQFRNEQFF. The CDR3 DNA sequence: TGTGCCAGTAGTAGGCAGTTTAGGAATGAGCAGTTCTTC.